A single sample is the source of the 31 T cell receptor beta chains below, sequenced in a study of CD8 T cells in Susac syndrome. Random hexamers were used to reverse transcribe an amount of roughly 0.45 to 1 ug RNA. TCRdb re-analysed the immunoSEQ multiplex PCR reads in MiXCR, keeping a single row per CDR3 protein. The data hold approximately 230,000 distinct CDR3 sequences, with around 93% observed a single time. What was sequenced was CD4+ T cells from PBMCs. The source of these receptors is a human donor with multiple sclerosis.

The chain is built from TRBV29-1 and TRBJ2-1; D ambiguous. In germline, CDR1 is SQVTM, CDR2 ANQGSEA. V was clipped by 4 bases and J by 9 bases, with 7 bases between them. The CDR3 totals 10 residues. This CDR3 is CSVGWFEQFF. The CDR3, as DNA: TGCAGCGTTGGTTGGTTTGAGCAGTTCTTC.

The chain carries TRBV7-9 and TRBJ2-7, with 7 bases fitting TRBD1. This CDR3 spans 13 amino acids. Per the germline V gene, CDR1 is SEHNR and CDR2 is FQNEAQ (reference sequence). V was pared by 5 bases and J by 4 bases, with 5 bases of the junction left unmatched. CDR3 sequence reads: CASSQRQGYEQYF. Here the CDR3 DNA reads TGTGCCAGCAGCCAACGACAGGGATACGAGCAGTACTTC.

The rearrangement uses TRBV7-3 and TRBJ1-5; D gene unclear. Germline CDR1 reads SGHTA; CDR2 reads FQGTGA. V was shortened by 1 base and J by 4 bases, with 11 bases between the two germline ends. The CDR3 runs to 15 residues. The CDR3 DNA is TGTGCCAGCAGCTTAATGCCGGGGAATAATCAGCCCCAGCATTTT. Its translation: CASSLMPGNNQPQHF.

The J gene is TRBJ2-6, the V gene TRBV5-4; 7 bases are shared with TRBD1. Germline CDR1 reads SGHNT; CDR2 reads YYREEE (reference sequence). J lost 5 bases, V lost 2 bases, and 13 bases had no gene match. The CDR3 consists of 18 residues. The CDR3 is CASSFDDRAATRANVLTF. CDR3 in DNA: TGTGCCAGCAGCTTTGATGACAGGGCTGCGACTCGGGCCAACGTCCTGACTTTC.

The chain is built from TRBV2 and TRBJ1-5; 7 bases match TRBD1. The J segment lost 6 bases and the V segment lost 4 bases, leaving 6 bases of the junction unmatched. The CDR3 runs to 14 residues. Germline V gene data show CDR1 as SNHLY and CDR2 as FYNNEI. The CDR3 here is CASSVGGGGQPQHF. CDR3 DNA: TGTGCCAGCAGTGTTGGAGGGGGCGGTCAGCCCCAGCATTTT. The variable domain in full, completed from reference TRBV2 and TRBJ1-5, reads EPEVTQTPSHQVTQMGQEVILRCVPISNHLYFYWYRQILGQKVEFLVSFYNNEISEKSEIFDDQFSVERPDGSNFTLKIRSTKLEDSAMYFCASSVGGGGQPQHFGDGTRLSIL.

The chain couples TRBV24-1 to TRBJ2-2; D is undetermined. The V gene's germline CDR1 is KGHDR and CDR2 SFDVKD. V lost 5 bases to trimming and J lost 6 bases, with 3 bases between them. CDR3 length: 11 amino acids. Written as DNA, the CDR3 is TGTGCCACCAGTGTCCCCGGGGAGCTGTTTTTT. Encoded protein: CATSVPGELFF.

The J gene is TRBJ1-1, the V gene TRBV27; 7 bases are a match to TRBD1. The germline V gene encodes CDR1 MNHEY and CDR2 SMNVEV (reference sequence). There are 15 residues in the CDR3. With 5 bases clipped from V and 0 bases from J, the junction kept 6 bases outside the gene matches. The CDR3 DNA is TGTGCCAGCAGTAAAAGGACAGGAATGAACACTGAAGCTTTCTTT. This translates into CASSKRTGMNTEAFF.

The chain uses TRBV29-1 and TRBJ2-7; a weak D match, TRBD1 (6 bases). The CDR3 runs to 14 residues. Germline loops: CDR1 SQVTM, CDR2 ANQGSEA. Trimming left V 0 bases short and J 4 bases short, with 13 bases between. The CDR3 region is CSVEESQGSYEQYF. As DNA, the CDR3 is TGCAGCGTTGAAGAGAGCCAGGGGTCATACGAGCAGTACTTC.

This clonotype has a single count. This CDR3 is CASSLARPPLQETQYF. The CDR3 region has the DNA TGTGCCAGCAGCTTGGCCCGTCCCCCCCTACAAGAGACCCAGTACTTC. The rearrangement links TRBV5-6 to TRBJ2-5; D gene ambiguous. The CDR3 contains 16 residues. V gave up 0 bases and J gave up 2 bases, with 14 bases separating them. Germline values: CDR1 SGHDT, CDR2 YYEEEE.

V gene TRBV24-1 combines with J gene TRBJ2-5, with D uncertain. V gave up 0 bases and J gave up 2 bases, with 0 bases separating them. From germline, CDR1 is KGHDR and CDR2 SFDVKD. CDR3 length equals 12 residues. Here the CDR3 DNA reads TGTGCCACCAGTGATTTGCAAGAGACCCAGTACTTC. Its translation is CATSDLQETQYF.

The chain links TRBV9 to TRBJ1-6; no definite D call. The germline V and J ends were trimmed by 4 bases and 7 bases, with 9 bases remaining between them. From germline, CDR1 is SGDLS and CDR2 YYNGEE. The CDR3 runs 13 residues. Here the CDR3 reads CASSPGWNSPLHF. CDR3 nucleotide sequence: TGTGCCAGCAGCCCCGGGTGGAATTCACCCCTCCACTTT.

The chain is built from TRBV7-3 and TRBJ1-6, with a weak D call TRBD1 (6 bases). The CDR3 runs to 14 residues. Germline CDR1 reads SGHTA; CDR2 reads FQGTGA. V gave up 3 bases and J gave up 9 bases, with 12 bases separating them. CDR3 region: CASSFGTGFSPLHF. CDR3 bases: TGTGCCAGCAGCTTTGGTACAGGGTTTTCACCCCTCCACTTT.

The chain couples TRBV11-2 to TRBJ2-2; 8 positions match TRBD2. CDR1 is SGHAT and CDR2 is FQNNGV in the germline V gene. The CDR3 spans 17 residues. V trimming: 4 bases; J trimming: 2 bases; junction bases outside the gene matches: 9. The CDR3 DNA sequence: TGTGCCAGCAGCTCGCCGGGAGGGGCGAGTAACACCGGGGAGCTGTTTTTT. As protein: CASSSPGGASNTGELFF.

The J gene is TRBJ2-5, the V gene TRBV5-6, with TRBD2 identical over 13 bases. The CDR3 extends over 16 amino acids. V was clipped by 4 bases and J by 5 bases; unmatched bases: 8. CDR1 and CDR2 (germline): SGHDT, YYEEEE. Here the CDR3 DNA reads TGTGCCAGCAGCCGTAGACTAGCGGGAGGTGGGGAGACCCAGTACTTC. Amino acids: CASSRRLAGGGETQYF.

CDR3: CASSVAGTGNTIYF. The DNA of the CDR3 is TGTGCCAGCAGCGTAGCAGGGACTGGAAACACCATATATTTT. The chain employs TRBV9 and TRBJ1-3; possibly TRBD1 for D (5 bases). The CDR3 has 14 amino acids. V dropped 0 bases and J dropped 2 bases, with 6 bases sitting between them. Germline V gene data show CDR1 as SGDLS and CDR2 as YYNGEE.

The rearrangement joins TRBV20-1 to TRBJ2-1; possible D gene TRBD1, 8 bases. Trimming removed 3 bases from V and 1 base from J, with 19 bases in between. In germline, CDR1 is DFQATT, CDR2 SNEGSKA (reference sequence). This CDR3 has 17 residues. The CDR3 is CSARAYRGGYSYNEQFF. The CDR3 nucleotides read TGCAGTGCTAGGGCCTACAGGGGGGGTTATTCCTACAATGAGCAGTTCTTC.

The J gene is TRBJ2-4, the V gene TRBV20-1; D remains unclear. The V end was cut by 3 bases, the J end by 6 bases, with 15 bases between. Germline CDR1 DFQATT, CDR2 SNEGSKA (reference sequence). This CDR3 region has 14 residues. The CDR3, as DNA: TGCAGTGCTAGCCAAGGGCCCGTGGGAAACATTCAGTACTTC. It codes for CSASQGPVGNIQYF.

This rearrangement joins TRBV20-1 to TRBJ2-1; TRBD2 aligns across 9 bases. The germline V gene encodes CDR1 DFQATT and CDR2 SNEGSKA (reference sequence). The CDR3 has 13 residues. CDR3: CRAPGLALSEQFF. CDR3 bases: TGCCGCGCTCCGGGACTAGCTCTGTCTGAGCAGTTCTTC.

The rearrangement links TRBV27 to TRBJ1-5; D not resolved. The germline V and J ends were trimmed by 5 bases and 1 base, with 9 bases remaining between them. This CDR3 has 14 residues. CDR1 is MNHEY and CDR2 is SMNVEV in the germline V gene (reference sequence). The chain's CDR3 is CASSTSQSNQPQHF. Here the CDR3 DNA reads TGTGCCAGCAGTACATCACAAAGCAATCAGCCCCAGCATTTT.

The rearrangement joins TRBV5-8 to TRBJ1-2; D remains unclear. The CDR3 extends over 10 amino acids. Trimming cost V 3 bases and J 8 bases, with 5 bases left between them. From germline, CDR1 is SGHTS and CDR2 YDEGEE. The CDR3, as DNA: TGTGCCAGCAGCTCCTGGGGCTACACCTTC. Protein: CASSSWGYTF.

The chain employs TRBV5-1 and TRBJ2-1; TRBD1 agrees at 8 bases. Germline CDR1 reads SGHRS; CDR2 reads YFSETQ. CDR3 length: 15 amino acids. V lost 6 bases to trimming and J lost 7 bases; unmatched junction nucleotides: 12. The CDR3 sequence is CASNPRTGRLNEQFF. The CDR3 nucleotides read TGCGCCAGCAACCCCCGGACAGGGCGGCTTAATGAGCAGTTCTTC. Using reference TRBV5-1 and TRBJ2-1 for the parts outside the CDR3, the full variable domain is KAGVTQTPRYLIKTRGQQVTLSCSPISGHRSVSWYQQTPGQGLQFLFEYFSETQRNKGNFPGRFSGRQFSNSRSEMNVSTLELGDSALYLCASNPRTGRLNEQFFGPGTRLTVL.

DNA of the CDR3: TGTGCCAGCACCAGGACAGGGGCCCAATTTTACGAGCAGTACGTC. The encoded protein is CASTRTGAQFYEQYV. This sequence joins TRBV5-6 and TRBJ2-7; 9 bases map to TRBD1. This CDR3 is built from 15 residues. Germline V gene data show CDR1 as SGHDT and CDR2 as YYEEEE. After removal of 6 bases from V and 4 bases from J, the junction contained 11 bases not matched to a gene.

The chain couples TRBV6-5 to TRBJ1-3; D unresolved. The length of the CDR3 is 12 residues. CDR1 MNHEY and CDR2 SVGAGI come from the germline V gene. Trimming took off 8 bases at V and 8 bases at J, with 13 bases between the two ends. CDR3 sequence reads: CASGPQSHTIYF. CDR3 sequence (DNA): TGTGCCAGCGGACCTCAGAGTCACACCATATATTTT.

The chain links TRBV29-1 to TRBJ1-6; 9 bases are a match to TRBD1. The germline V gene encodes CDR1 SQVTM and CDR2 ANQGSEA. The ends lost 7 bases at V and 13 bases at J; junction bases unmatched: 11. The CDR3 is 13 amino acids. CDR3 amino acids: CSDRDREAFPLHF. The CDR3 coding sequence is TGCAGCGATCGGGACAGGGAAGCCTTCCCCCTCCACTTT.

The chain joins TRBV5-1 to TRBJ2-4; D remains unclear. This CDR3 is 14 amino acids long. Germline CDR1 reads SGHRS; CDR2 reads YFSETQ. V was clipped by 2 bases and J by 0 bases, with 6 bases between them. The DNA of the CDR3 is TGCGCCAGCAGCTTAGGGATAGCCAAAAACATTCAGTACTTC. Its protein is CASSLGIAKNIQYF.

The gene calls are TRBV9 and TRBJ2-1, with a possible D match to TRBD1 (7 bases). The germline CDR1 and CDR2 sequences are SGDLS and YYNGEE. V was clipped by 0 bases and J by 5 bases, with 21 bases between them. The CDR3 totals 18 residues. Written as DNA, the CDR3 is TGTGCCAGCAGCGTAGATCCAGGGGGAGGACGGTCTAACAATGAGCAGTTCTTC. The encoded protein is CASSVDPGGGRSNNEQFF.

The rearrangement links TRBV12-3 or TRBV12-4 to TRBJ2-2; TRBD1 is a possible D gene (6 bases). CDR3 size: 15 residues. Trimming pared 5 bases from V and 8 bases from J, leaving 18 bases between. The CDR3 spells CASSPRGGLGGELFF. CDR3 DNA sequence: TGTGCCAGCAGTCCCAGGGGCGGTTTGGGTGGGGAGCTGTTTTTT.

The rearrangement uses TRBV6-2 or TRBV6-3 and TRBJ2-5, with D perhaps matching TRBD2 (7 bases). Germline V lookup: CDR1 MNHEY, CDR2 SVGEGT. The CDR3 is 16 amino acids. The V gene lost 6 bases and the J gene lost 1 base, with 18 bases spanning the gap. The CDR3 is CASSTSPGGFQETQYF. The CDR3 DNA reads TGTGCCAGCAGCACATCCCCGGGGGGCTTCCAAGAGACCCAGTACTTC.

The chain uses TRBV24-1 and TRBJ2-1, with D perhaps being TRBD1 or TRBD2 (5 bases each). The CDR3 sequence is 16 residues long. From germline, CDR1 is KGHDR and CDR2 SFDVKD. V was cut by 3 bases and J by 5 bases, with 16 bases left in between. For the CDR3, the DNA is TGTGCCACCAGTGATCCGATGGGACCGTGGGACAATGAGCAGTTCTTC. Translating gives CATSDPMGPWDNEQFF.

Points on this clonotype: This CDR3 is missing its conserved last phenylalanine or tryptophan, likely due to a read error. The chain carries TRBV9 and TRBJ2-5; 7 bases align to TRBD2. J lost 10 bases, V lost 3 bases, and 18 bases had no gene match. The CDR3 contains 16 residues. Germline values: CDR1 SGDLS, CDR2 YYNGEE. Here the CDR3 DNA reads TGTGCCAGCAGCGGGCGAGCGGGGAGTCACAGTGATGGCCAGTACATC. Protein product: CASSGRAGSHSDGQYI.

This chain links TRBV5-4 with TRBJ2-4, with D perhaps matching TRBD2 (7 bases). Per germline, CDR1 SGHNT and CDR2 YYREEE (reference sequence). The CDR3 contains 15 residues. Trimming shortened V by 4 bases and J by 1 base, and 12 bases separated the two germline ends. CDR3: CASSPGGRAKNIQYF. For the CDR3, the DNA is TGTGCCAGCAGCCCGGGGGGCCGGGCCAAAAACATTCAGTACTTC.